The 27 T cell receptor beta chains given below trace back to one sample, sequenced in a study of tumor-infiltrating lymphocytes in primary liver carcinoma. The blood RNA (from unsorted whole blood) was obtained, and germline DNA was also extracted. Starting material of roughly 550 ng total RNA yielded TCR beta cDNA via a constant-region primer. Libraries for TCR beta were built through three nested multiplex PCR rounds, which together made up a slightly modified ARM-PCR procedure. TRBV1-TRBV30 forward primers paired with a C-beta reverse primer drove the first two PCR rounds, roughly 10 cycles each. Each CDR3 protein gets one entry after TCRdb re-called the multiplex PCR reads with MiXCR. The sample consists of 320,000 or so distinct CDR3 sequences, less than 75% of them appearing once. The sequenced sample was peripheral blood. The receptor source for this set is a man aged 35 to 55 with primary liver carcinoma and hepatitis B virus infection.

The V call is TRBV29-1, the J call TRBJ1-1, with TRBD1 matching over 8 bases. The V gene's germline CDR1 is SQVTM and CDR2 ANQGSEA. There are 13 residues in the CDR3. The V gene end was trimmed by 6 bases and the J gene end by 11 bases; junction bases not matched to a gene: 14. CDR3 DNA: TGCAGCGTGGCAGGGGGCTTGGGCACTGGTGCTTTCTTT. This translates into CSVAGGLGTGAFF.

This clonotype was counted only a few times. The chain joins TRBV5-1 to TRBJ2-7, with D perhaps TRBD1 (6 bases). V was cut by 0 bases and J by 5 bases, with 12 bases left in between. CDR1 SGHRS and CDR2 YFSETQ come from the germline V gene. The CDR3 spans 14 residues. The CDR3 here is CASSLGQVDHEQYF. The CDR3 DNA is TGCGCCAGCAGCTTGGGACAGGTAGACCACGAGCAGTACTTC.

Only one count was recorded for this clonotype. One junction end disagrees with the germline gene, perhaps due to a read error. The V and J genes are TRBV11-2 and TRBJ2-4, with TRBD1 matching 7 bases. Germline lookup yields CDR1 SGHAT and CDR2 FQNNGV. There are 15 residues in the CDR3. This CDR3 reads CVSSSTQGYENIQYF. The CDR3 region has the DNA TGTGTCAGCAGCTCCACACAGGGGTATGAGAACATTCAGTACTTC. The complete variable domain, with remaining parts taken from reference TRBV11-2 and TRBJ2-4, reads EAGVAQSPRYKIIEKRQSVAFWCNPISGHATLYWYQQILGQGPKLLIQFQNNGVVDDSQLPKDRFSAERLKGVDSTLKIQPAKLEDSAVYLCVSSSTQGYENIQYFGAGTRLSVL.

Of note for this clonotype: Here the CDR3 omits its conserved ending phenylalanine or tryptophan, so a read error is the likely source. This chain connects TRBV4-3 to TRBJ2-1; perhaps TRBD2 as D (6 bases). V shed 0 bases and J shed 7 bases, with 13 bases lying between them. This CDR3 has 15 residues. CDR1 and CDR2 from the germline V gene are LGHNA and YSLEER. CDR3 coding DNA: TGCGCCAGCAGCCAAGATACGGCGGGATGGAATGAGCAGTTCTTA. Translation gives CASSQDTAGWNEQFL.

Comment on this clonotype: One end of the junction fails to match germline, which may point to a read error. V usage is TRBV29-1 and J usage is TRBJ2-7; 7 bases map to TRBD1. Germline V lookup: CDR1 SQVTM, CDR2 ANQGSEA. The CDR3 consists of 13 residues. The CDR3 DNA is TGTAGCGTTGCCCTGACAGGGCTCCACGAGCAGTACTTT. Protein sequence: CSVALTGLHEQYF.

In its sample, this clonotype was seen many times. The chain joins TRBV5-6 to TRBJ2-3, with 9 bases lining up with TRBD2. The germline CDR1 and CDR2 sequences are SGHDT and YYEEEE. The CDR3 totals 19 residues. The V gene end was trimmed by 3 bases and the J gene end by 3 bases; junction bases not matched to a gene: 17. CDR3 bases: TGTGCCAGCAGCTCGCTGAACCTTCGACTAGCGGCCGGAACAGATACGCAGTATTTT. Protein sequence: CASSSLNLRLAAGTDTQYF.

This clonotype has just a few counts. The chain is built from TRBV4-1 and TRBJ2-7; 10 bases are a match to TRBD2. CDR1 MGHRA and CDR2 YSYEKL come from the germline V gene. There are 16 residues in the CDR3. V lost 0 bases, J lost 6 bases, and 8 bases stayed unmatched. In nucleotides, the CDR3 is TGCGCCAGCAGCCAAGATAGGAGCGGGAGGGCCTCCGAGCAGTACTTC. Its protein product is CASSQDRSGRASEQYF.

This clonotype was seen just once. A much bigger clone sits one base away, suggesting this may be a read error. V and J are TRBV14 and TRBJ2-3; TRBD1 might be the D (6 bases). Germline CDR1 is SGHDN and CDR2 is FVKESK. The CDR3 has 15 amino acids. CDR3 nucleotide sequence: TGTGCCAGCAGCCAAGATCGCGCCCCGACAGGTACGCAGTATTTT. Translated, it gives CASSQDRAPTGTQYF.

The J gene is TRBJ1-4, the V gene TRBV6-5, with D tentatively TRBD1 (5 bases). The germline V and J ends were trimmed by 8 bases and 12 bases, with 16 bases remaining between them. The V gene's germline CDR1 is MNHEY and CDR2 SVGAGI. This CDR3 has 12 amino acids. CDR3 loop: CASSRGGEELFF. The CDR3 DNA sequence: TGTGCCAGCTCTCGGGGAGGGGAAGAACTGTTTTTT.

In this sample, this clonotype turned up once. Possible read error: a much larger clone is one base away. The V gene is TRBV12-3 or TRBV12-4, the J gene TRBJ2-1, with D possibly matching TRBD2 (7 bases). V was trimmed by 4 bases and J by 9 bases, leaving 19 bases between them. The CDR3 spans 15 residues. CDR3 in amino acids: CASSSGQWLAGEQFF. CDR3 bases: TGTGCCAGCAGTTCTGGACAGTGGTTAGCGGGTGAGCAGTTCTTC.

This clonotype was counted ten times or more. The CDR3 region is CASSSQGDSEQFF. The CDR3 bases are TGTGCCAGCAGCTCCCAGGGTGACAGCGAGCAGTTCTTC. The J gene is TRBJ2-1, the V gene TRBV11-3; D possibly corresponds to TRBD1 (5 bases). V gave up 4 bases and J gave up 10 bases, with 14 bases separating them. The CDR3 spans 13 residues. Germline lookup yields CDR1 SGHNT and CDR2 YENEEA.

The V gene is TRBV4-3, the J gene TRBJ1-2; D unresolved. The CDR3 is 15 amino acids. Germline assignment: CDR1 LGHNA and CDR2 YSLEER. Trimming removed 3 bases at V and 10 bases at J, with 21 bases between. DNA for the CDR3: TGCGCCAGCAGCCATGGAGTTGAGCGGAACTACGACTACACCTTC. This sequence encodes CASSHGVERNYDYTF.

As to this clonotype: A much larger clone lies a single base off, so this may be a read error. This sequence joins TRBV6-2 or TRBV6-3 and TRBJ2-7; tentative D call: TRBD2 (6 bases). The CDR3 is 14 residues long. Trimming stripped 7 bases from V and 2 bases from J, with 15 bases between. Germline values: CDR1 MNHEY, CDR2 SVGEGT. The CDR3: CASKDAGRTYEQYF. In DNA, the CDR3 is TGTGCCAGCAAAGATGCGGGACGGACCTACGAGCAGTACTTC.

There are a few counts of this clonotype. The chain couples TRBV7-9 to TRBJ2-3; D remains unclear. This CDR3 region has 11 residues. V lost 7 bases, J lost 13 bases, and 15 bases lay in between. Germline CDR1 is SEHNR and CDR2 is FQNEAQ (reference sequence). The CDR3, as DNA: TGTGCCAGCATCGCACCCATCCCGGAGTATTTT. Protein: CASIAPIPEYF.

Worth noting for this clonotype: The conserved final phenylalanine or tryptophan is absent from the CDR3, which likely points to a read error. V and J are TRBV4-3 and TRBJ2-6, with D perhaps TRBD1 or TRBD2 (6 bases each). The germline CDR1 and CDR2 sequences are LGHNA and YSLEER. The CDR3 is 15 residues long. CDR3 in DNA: TGCGACAGCAGCCAAGGGGGGACTGGGGCCTACGTCCTGACTTCC. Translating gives CDSSQGGTGAYVLTS.

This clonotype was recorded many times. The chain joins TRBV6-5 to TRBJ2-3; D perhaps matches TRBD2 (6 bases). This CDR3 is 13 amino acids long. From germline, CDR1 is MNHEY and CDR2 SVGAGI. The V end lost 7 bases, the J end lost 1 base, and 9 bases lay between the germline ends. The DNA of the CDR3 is TGTGCCAGCACCCCGGGGGGCACAGATACGCAGTATTTT. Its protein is CASTPGGTDTQYF.

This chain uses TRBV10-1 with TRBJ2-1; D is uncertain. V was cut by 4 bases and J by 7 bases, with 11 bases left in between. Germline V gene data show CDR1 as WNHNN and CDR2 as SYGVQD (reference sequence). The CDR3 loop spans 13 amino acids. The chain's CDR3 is CASSARTWNEQFF. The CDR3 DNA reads TGCGCCAGCAGTGCCAGGACGTGGAATGAGCAGTTCTTC.

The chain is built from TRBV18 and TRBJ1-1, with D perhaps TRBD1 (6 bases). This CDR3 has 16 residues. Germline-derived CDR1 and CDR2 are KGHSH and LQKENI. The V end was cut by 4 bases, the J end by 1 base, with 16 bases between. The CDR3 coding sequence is TGTGCCAGCTCACGTCCTCCGGGACACCAGAACACTGAAGCTTTCTTT. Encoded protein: CASSRPPGHQNTEAFF.

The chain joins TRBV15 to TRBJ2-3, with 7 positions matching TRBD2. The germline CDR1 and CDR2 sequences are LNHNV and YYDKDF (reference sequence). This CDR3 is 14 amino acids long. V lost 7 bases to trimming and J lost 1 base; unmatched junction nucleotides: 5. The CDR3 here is CATKVGGGTDTQYF. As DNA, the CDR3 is TGTGCCACCAAGGTGGGAGGGGGCACAGATACGCAGTATTTT.

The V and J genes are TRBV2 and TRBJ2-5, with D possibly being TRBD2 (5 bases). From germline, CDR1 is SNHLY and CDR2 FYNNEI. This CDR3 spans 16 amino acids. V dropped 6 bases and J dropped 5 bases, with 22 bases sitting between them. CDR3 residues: CASRKSELGARETQYF. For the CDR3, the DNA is TGTGCCAGCAGGAAAAGTGAACTAGGAGCGCGGGAGACCCAGTACTTC.

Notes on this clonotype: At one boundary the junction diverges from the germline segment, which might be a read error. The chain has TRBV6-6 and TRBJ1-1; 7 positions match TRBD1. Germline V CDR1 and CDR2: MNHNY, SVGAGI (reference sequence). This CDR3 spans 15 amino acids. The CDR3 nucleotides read TGTACCAGCAGACGTAAGACAGGGCTGAACACTGAAGCTATCTTT. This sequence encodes CTSRRKTGLNTEAIF.

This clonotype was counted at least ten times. The CDR3 DNA sequence: TGCAGCGTTGCGGGGAGTGTAGGGCGAACCGGGGAGCTGTTTTTT. Protein product: CSVAGSVGRTGELFF. V and J are TRBV29-1 and TRBJ2-2, with a tentative D call TRBD2 (5 bases). Germline V gene lookup returns CDR1 SQVTM and CDR2 ANQGSEA. V lost 4 bases to trimming and J lost 5 bases, with 17 bases between them. The CDR3 consists of 15 residues.

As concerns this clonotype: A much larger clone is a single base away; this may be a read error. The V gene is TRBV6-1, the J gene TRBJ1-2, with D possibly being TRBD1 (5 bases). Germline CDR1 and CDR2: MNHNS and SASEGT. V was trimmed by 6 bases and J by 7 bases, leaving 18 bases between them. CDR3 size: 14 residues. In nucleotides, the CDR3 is TGTGCCAGCAGGGCCAGGACACCGGATGGTGGCTACACCTTC. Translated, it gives CASRARTPDGGYTF.

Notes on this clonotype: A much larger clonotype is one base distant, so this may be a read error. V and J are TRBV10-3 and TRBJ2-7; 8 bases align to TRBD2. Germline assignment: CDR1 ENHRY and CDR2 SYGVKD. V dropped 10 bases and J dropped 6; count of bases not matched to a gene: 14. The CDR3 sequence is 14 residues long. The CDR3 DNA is TGTGCCACCCGACTATCGGGAGGGCCGGGCGAGCAGTACTTC. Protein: CATRLSGGPGEQYF.

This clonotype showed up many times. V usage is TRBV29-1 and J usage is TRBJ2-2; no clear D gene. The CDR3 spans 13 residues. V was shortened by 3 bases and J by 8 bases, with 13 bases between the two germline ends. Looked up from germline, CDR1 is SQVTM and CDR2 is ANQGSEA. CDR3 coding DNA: TGCAGCGTTGAGTGGGCCCGTGGGGGGGAGCTGTTTTTT. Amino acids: CSVEWARGGELFF.

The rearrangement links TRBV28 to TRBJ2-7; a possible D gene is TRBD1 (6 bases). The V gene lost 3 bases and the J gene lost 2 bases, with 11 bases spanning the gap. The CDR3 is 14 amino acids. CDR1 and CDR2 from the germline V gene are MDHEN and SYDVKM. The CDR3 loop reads CASSFRGFTYEQYF. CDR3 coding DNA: TGTGCCAGCAGTTTCAGGGGTTTTACCTACGAGCAGTACTTC. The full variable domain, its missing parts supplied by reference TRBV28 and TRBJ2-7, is DVKVTQSSRYLVKRTGEKVFLECVQDMDHENMFWYRQDPGLGLRLIYFSYDVKMKEKGDIPEGYSVSREKKERFSLILESASTNQTSMYLCASSFRGFTYEQYFGPGTRLTVT.

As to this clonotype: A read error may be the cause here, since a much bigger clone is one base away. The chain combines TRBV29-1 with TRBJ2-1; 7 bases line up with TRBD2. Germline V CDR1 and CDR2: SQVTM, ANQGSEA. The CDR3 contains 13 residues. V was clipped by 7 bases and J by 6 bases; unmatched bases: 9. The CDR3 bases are TGCAGCGCTCAAGGACTAGGTTCCAATGAGCAGTTCTTC. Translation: CSAQGLGSNEQFF.